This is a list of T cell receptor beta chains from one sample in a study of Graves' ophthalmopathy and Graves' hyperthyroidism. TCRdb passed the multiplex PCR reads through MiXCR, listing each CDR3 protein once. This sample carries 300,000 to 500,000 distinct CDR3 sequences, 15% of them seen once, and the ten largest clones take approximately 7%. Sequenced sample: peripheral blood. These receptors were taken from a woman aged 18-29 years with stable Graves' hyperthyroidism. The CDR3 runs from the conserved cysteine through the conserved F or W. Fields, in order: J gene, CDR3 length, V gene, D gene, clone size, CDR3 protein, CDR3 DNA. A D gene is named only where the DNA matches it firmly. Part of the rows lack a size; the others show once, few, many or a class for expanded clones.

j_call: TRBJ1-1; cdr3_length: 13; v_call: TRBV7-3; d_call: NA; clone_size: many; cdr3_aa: CASSFGLSTEAFF; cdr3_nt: TGTGCCAGCAGCTTCGGACTTAGCACTGAAGCTTTCTTT
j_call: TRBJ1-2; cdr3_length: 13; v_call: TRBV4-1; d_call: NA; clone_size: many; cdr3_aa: CASSQDRFYGYTF; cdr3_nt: TGCGCCAGCAGCCAAGACAGATTTTATGGCTACACCTTC
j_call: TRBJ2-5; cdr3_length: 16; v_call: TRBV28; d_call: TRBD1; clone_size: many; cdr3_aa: CASRLAGQGLQETQYF; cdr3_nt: TGTGCCAGCAGGCTTGCGGGACAGGGCCTCCAAGAGACCCAGTACTTC
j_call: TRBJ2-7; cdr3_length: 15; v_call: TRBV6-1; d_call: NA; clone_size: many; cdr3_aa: CASRSGTKSSYEQYF; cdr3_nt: TGTGCCAGCAGGTCCGGGACAAAGAGCTCCTACGAGCAGTACTTC
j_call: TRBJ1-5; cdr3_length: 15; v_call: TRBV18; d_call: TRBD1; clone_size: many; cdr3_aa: CASSSTGLRDQPQHF; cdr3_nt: TGTGCCAGCTCTTCGACAGGGTTGAGAGATCAGCCCCAGCATTTT
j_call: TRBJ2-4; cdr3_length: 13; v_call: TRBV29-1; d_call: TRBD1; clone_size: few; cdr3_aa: CSAEGGAWDIKYF; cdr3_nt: TGCAGCGCCGAAGGGGGCGCATGGGACATTAAGTACTTC
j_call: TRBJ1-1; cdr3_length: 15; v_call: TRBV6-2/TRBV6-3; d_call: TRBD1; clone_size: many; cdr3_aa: CASNPTGENGIEAFF; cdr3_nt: TGTGCCAGCAATCCCACAGGGGAAAACGGGATTGAAGCTTTCTTT
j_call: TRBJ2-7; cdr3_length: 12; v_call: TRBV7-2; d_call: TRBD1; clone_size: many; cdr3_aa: CASSWTGNEQYF; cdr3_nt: TGTGCCAGCAGCTGGACAGGGAACGAGCAGTACTTC
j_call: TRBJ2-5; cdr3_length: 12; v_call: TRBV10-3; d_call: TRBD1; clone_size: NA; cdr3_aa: CAISGQGGTQYF; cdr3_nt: TGTGCCATCAGTGGACAGGGTGGGACCCAGTACTTC
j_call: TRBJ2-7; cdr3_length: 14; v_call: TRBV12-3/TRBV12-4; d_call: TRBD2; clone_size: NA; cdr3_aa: CASRTSGGNYEQYF; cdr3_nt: TGTGCCAGCAGGACTAGCGGGGGGAATTACGAGCAGTACTTC
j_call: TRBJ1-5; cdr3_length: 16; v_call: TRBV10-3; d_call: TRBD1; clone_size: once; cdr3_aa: CAISEGTGRAEQPQHF; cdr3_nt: TGTGCCATCAGTGAGGGGACAGGGCGGGCGGAGCAGCCCCAGCATTTT
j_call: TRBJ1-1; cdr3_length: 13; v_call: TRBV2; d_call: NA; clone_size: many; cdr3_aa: CASSAVWNTEAFF; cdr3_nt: TGTGCCAGCAGCGCGGTGTGGAACACTGAAGCTTTCTTT
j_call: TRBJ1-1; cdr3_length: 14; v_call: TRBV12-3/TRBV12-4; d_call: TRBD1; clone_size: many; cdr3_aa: CASSSTGGGTEAFF; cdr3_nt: TGTGCCAGCAGCTCGACAGGGGGCGGGACTGAAGCTTTCTTT
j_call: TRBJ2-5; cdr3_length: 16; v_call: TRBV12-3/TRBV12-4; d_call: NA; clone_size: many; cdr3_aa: CASSDGQPLGQETQYF; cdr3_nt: TGTGCCAGCAGTGACGGACAGCCCCTGGGCCAAGAGACCCAGTACTTC
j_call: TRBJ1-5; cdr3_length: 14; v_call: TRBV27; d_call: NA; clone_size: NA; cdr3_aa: CASSRGGINQPQHF; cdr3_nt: TGTGCCAGCAGCCGCGGAGGGATCAATCAGCCCCAGCATTTT
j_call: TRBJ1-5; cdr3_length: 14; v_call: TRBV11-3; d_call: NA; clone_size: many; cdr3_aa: CASSPQGMSQPQHF; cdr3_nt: TGTGCCAGCAGCCCCCAGGGGATGAGTCAGCCCCAGCATTTT
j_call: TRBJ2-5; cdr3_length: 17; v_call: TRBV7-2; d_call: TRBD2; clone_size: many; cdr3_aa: CASSPQGGLADQETQYF; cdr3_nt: TGTGCCAGCAGCCCCCAGGGAGGGTTAGCGGACCAAGAGACCCAGTACTTC
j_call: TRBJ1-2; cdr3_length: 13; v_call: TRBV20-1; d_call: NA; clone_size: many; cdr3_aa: CSARVPTSLGYTF; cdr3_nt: TGCAGTGCTAGAGTGCCAACATCCCTCGGCTACACCTTC
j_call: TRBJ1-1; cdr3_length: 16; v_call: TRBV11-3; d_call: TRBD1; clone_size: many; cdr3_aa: CASSLEQGAGNTEAFF; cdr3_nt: TGTGCCAGCAGCTTAGAGCAGGGGGCAGGGAACACTGAAGCTTTCTTT
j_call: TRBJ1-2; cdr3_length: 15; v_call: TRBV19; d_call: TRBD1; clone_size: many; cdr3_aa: CASSIVRQGARGYTF; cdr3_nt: TGTGCCAGTAGTATAGTGAGACAGGGGGCACGTGGCTACACCTTC
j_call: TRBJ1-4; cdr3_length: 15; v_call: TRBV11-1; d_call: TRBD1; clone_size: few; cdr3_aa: CASSYDGTGNEKLFF; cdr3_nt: TGTGCCAGCAGCTACGATGGGACAGGGAATGAAAAACTGTTTTTT
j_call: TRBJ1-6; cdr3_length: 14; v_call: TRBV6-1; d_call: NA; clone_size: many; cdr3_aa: CASSPGAYNSPLHF; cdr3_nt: TGTGCCAGCAGCCCCGGGGCCTATAATTCACCCCTCCACTTT
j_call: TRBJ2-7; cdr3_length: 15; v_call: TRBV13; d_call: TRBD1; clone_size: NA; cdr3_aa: CASSSKNNRGYEQYF; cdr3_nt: TGTGCCAGCAGCTCAAAAAATAACAGGGGCTACGAGCAGTACTTC
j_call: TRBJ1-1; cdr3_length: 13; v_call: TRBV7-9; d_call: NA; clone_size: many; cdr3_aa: CASSPGGTRRAFF; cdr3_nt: TGTGCCAGCAGCCCGGGGGGCACAAGGCGAGCTTTCTTT
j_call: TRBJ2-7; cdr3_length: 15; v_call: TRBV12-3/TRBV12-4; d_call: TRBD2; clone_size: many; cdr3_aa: CASSLPGLAGSEQYF; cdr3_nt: TGTGCCAGCAGTTTACCGGGACTAGCGGGGTCCGAGCAGTACTTC
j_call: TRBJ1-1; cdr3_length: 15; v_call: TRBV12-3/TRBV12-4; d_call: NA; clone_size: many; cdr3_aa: CASSFIMGHDTEAFF; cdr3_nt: TGTGCCAGCAGTTTCATTATGGGCCACGACACTGAAGCTTTCTTT
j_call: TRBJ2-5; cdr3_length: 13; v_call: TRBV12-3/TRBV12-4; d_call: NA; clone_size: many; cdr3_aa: CASSSHGKETQYF; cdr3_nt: TGTGCCAGCAGTTCTCACGGGAAAGAGACCCAGTACTTC
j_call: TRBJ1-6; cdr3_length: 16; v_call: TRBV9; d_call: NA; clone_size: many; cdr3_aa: CASSVAGSSYNSPLHF; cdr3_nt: TGTGCCAGCAGCGTCGCAGGGAGCTCCTATAATTCACCCCTCCACTTT
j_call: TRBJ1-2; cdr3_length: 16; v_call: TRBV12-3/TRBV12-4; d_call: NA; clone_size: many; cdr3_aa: CASSLRQPVHPYGYTF; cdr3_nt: TGTGCCAGCAGTCTCCGACAGCCTGTCCACCCATATGGCTACACCTTC
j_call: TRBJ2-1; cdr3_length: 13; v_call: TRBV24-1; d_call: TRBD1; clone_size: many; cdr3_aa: CATSSTGANEQFF; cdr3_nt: TGTGCCACCAGTTCAACAGGGGCTAATGAGCAGTTCTTC
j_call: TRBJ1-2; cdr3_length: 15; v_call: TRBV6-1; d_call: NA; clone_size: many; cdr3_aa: CASRPGLNLNYGCTF; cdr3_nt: TGTGCCAGCAGACCTGGCCTCAACCTTAACTATGGCTGCACCTTC
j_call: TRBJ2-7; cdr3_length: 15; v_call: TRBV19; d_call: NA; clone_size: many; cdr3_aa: CASSVSDLPRYEQYF; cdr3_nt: TGTGCCAGTAGTGTATCGGACCTCCCTCGGTACGAGCAGTACTTC
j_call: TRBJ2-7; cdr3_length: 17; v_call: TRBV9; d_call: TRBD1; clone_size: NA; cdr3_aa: CASSITGGGTGVHEQYF; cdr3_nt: TGTGCCAGCAGCATCACCGGGGGAGGGACAGGGGTCCACGAGCAGTACTTC
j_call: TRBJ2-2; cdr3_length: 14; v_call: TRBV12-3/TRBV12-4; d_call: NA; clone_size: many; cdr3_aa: CASGMGPNTGELFF; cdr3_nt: TGTGCCAGCGGCATGGGCCCGAACACCGGGGAGCTGTTTTTT
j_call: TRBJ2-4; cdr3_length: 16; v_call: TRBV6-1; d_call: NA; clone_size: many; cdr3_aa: CASSEIGSQAKNIQYF; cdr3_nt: TGTGCCAGCAGTGAAATCGGGTCACAAGCCAAAAACATTCAGTACTTC
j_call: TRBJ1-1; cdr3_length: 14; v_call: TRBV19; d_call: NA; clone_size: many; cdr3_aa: CASSTPDENTEAFF; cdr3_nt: TGTGCCAGTAGTACCCCCGACGAGAACACTGAAGCTTTCTTT
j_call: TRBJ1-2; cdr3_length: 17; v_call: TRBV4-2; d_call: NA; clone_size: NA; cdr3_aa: CASSPAGGANTYYGYTF; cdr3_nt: TGTGCCAGCAGCCCCGCCGGGGGGGCTAACACTTACTATGGCTACACCTTC
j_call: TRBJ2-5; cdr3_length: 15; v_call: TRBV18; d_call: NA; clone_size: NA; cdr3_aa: CASSPGLRGGETQYF; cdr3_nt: TGTGCCAGCTCACCAGGACTCAGAGGGGGGGAGACCCAGTACTTC
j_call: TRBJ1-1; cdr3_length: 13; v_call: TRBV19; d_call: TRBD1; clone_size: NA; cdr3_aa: CASRGDRGPEAFF; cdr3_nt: TGTGCCAGTAGGGGCGACAGGGGGCCCGAAGCTTTCTTT
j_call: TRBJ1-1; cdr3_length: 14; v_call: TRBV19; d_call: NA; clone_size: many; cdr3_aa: CASSISGLSTEAFF; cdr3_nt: TGTGCCAGTAGTATTTCAGGGTTGAGCACTGAAGCTTTCTTT
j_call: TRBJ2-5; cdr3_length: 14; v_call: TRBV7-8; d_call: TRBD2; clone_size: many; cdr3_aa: CAFLGGGAEETQYF; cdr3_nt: TGCGCCTTTCTTGGCGGGGGGGCGGAAGAGACCCAGTACTTC
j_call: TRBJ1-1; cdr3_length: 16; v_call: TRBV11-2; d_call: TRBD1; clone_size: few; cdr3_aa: CASSLRQGVANTEAFF; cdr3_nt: TGTGCCAGCAGCTTAAGACAGGGGGTGGCGAACACTGAAGCTTTCTTT
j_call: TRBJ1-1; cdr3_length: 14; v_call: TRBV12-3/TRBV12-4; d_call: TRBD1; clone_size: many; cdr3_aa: CASSLTGASREAFF; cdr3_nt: TGTGCCAGCAGTTTGACAGGGGCAAGTAGGGAAGCTTTCTTT
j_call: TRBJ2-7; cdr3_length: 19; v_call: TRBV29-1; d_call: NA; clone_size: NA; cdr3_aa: CSVEESGGSQGRSAYEQYF; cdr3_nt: TGCAGCGTTGAAGAGAGTGGGGGGTCGCAGGGAAGGTCCGCCTACGAGCAGTACTTC
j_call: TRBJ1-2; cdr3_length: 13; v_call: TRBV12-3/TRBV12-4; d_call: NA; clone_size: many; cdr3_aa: CASSLADRTGVIF; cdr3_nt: TGTGCCAGCAGTTTAGCGGACCGAACCGGGGTAATCTTC
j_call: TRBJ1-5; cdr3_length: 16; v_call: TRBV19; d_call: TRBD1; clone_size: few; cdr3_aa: CASSQRAGQPIQPQHF; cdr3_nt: TGTGCCAGTAGCCAACGGGCGGGACAGCCCATTCAGCCCCAGCATTTT
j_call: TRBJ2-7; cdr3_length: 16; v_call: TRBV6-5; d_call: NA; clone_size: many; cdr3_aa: CASSYPRKGPFYEQYF; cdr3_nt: TGTGCCAGCAGTTATCCCCGGAAGGGCCCATTCTACGAGCAGTACTTC